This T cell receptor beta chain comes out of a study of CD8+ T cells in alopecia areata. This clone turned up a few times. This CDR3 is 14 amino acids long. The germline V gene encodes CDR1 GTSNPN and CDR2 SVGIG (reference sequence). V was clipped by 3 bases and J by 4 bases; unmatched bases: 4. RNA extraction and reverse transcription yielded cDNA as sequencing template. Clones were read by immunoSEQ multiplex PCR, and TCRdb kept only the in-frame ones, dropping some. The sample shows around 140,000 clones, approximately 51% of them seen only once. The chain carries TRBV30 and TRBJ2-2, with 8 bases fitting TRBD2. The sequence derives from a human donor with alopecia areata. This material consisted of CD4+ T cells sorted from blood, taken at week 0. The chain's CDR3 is CAWRVTSATGELFF. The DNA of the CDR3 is TGTGCCTGGAGAGTGACTAGCGCCACCGGGGAGCTGTTTTTT.